Many counts were recorded for the clone carrying this T cell receptor beta chain. Its antigen is as yet unknown. Libraries of TCR beta came from quantitative 5'-RACE with molecular barcodes. TCRdb called the 5' RACE reads again in MiXCR, with one record for every CDR3 protein. The sample carries some 200,000 distinct CDR3 sequences, roughly 18% recorded once. This entry belongs to a study of CD8 T cells in ankylosing spondylitis. The CDR3 has 15 residues. Trimming pared 3 bases from V and 2 bases from J, leaving 14 bases between. Germline CDR1 reads SGHRS; CDR2 reads YFSETQ. Overall study findings and caveats: Those disease-linked clones were CD8+; they were also relatively rare in peripheral blood. Made up of under 10 highly homologous variants, a TCR beta motif appeared characteristic of ankylosing spondylitis blood.

The TCR sequence derives from a male donor aged 10-29 years with ankylosing spondylitis or in good health (not recorded which). The chain has TRBV5-1 and TRBJ1-2; a possible D gene is TRBD1 (6 bases). Sequencing used blood, either unsorted or a sorted T cell fraction (not recorded which). CDR3 residues: CASSSTGQGNYGYTF. Written as DNA, the CDR3 is TGCGCCAGCAGCTCCACGGGACAAGGGAACTATGGCTACACCTTC.